The 30 T cell receptor beta chains given below trace back to one sample, sequenced in a study of shared clonotypes between healthy human individuals. The assay was immunoSEQ multiplex PCR, and TCRdb's table has in-frame clones only and misses some. The sample lists about 2.4 million clones, roughly 93% seen once, with around 0.37% in the top ten. Sequenced sample: naive CD4+ T cells from PBMCs. Subset meaning: CD45RA+ positively selected. These receptor sequences come from a man between 18 and 29 years old in good health. Some clones in this sample may be carry-over from other donors' samples.

A remark on this clone: The same CDR3 also results from other DNA sequences found in this sample. This chain joins TRBV28 and TRBJ2-1, with D perhaps TRBD2 (5 bases). CDR1 MDHEN and CDR2 SYDVKM come from the germline V gene. CDR3 length: 15 residues. V was clipped by 2 bases and J by 1 base, with 9 bases between them. The CDR3 DNA reads TGTGCCAGCAGTTTAGCGGACTCATCCTACAATGAGCAGTTCTTC. Translated: CASSLADSSYNEQFF.

This chain connects TRBV11-2 to TRBJ2-2; maybe TRBD2 (7 bases). This CDR3 comprises 15 residues. Germline CDR1 SGHAT, CDR2 FQNNGV. The V and J ends lost 6 bases and 6 bases respectively, with 17 bases between them. CDR3 amino acids: CASRWGAGDPGELFF. The CDR3 DNA reads as TGTGCCAGCAGATGGGGGGCGGGGGACCCCGGGGAGCTGTTTTTT.

Remarks on this clone: In the same sample, other DNA sequences code for this CDR3. The V gene is TRBV5-1, the J gene TRBJ2-7; 11 bases match TRBD1. This CDR3 region has 15 residues. Trimming removed 3 bases from V and 1 base from J; junction bases left unmatched: 3. Germline-derived CDR1 and CDR2 are SGHRS and YFSETQ. The chain's CDR3 is CASSSGTGGSYEQYF. CDR3 DNA sequence: TGCGCCAGCAGCTCCGGGACAGGGGGTTCCTACGAGCAGTACTTC.

This clone occurred once. This chain links TRBV27 with TRBJ2-2, with D perhaps TRBD2 (6 bases). The CDR3 runs to 17 residues. V was clipped by 2 bases and J by 0 bases, with 13 bases between them. Germline V gives CDR1 MNHEY, CDR2 SMNVEV (reference sequence). The CDR3 reads CASSLAGLSANTGELFF. The CDR3 region has the DNA TGTGCCAGCAGTTTAGCGGGACTTTCCGCGAACACCGGGGAGCTGTTTTTT.

For the CDR3, the DNA is TGCGCCAGCAGCCAAGTTCTAGTTAGTGGCTACACCTTC. This sequence encodes CASSQVLVSGYTF. This chain links TRBV4-1 with TRBJ1-2, with D hard to call. The CDR3 is 13 residues long. From germline, CDR1 is MGHRA and CDR2 YSYEKL. V lost 1 base and J lost 7, with 10 bases in between.

This sequence joins TRBV7-2 and TRBJ2-5, with 8 bases fitting TRBD2. Trimming at V came to 5 bases and at J to 5 bases, leaving 10 bases not matched to a gene. Germline values: CDR1 SGHTA, CDR2 FQGNSA. There are 15 residues in the CDR3. CDR3 residues: CASSPGGARGETQYF. For the CDR3, the DNA is TGTGCCAGCAGCCCGGGAGGGGCCCGAGGGGAGACCCAGTACTTC. The full variable domain, completed using reference TRBV7-2 and TRBJ2-5, is GAGVSQSPSNKVTEKGKDVELRCDPISGHTALYWYRQSLGQGLEFLIYFQGNSAPDKSGLPSDRFSAERTGGSVSTLTIQRTQQEDSAVYLCASSPGGARGETQYFGPGTRLLVL.

This clone came up once. The chain is built from TRBV21-1 and TRBJ2-3; the tabulated D call, TRBD1, remains unverified against the DNA. TRBV21-1 is flagged as a pseudogene. CDR3 length: 18 residues. In DNA, the CDR3 is TGTGCCAGCAGCGCCCTATACCACAGGGCCCTATGGACAGATACGCAGTATTTT. Translating gives CASSALYHRALWTDTQYF.

The V gene is TRBV14, the J gene TRBJ2-1, with D uncertain. The V end lost 4 bases, the J end lost 3 bases, and 19 bases lay between the germline ends. The CDR3 consists of 17 residues. Looked up from germline, CDR1 is SGHDN and CDR2 is FVKESK. CDR3 amino acids: CASSPFPGQTNYNEQFF. The CDR3 nucleotides are TGTGCCAGCAGCCCCTTTCCTGGCCAAACGAACTACAATGAGCAGTTCTTC.

J is TRBJ1-4 and V is TRBV2; D possibly corresponds to TRBD1 (6 bases). Deletions cut 6 bases from V and 7 bases from J, with 15 bases between. The germline V gene has CDR1 SNHLY and CDR2 FYNNEI. CDR3 length: 14 residues. The CDR3 reads CASSQGGLVEKLFF. CDR3 nucleotide sequence: TGTGCCAGCAGCCAAGGGGGGTTGGTTGAAAAACTGTTTTTT.

On this clone: Other DNA sequences in the same sample also yield this CDR3. The V call is TRBV9, the J call TRBJ2-7; 8 positions agree with TRBD1. The CDR3 contains 15 residues. Germline V gene lookup returns CDR1 SGDLS and CDR2 YYNGEE. V was clipped by 0 bases and J by 2 bases; unmatched bases: 4. CDR3 protein: CASSVGGTGTYEQYF. CDR3 DNA: TGTGCCAGCAGCGTAGGTGGGACAGGTACCTACGAGCAGTACTTC.

The gene calls are TRBV5-1 and TRBJ2-4, with D maybe TRBD2 (7 bases). The CDR3 has 19 amino acids. V lost 4 bases and J lost 0, with 23 bases in between. CDR1 is SGHRS, CDR2 YFSETQ, per germline. CDR3 amino acids: CASSPGTGGAPLAKNIQYF. The CDR3, as DNA: TGCGCCAGCAGCCCAGGAACGGGGGGCGCCCCTTTAGCCAAAAACATTCAGTACTTC.

V gene TRBV9 combines with J gene TRBJ1-1, with a possible D match to TRBD1 (5 bases). This CDR3 has 14 residues. The germline gives CDR1 SGDLS, CDR2 YYNGEE. V gave up 0 bases and J gave up 4 bases, with 10 bases separating them. The CDR3: CASSVVDSATEAFF. The CDR3 DNA follows: TGTGCCAGCAGCGTAGTCGACAGTGCCACTGAAGCTTTCTTT. The variable domain in full, with the rest retrieved from reference TRBV9 and TRBJ1-1, is DSGVTQTPKHLITATGQRVTLRCSPRSGDLSVYWYQQSLDQGLQFLIQYYNGEERAKGNILERFSAQQFPDLHSELNLSSLELGDSALYFCASSVVDSATEAFFGQGTRLTVV.

The V gene is TRBV2, the J gene TRBJ2-3; 8 bases agree with TRBD2. The CDR3 has 15 residues. Germline loops: CDR1 SNHLY, CDR2 FYNNEI. V was pared by 6 bases and J by 3 bases, with 8 bases of the junction left unmatched. CDR3 loop: CASSWSGSRTDTQYF. The CDR3 DNA follows: TGTGCCAGCAGCTGGAGCGGGAGTAGGACAGATACGCAGTATTTT.

To note about this clone: The sample has other DNA sequences that encode this CDR3 too. The chain has TRBV5-1 and TRBJ2-5; a possible D gene is TRBD2 (6 bases). This CDR3 contains 14 residues. Trimming removed 5 bases at V and 5 bases at J, with 16 bases between. Germline V gene lookup returns CDR1 SGHRS and CDR2 YFSETQ. CDR3 loop: CASSSPEGGETQYF. CDR3 coding DNA: TGCGCCAGCAGTTCCCCCGAAGGAGGGGAGACCCAGTACTTC.

The chain recombines TRBV23-1 with TRBJ1-2; D is uncertain. TRBV23-1 is filed as an ORF, its function uncertain. V was cut by 10 bases and J by 7 bases, with 34 bases left in between. This CDR3 has 18 residues. DNA of the CDR3: TGCGCCACCCTTCGAGCGAGATCCGGCGTCCACGGAAGGTGTGGCTACACCTTC. Protein: CATLRARSGVHGRCGYTF.

V gene TRBV29-1 combines with J gene TRBJ1-4; D gene unclear. This CDR3 region has 12 residues. The germline CDR1 and CDR2 sequences are SQVTM and ANQGSEA. V was trimmed by 5 bases and J by 6 bases, leaving 10 bases between them. The CDR3, as DNA: TGCAGCGTTCAGGCCGGGGATGAAAAACTGTTTTTT. Encoded protein: CSVQAGDEKLFF.

The chain links TRBV7-2 to TRBJ2-1; TRBD2 matches 10 bases. Germline V gene sequence: CDR1 SGHTA, CDR2 FQGNSA. With V trimmed by 4 bases and J by 4 bases, 7 bases remained unmatched. CDR3 length equals 16 residues. The CDR3 protein is CASSSSRTSGYNEQFF. The CDR3 coding sequence is TGTGCCAGCAGCTCCAGTAGGACTAGCGGTTACAATGAGCAGTTCTTC.

V is TRBV5-4 and J is TRBJ2-5, with 12 bases matching TRBD2. This CDR3 is built from 15 residues. Trimming at V came to 3 bases and at J to 4 bases, leaving 4 bases not matched to a gene. In germline, CDR1 is SGHNT, CDR2 YYREEE (reference sequence). CDR3 region: CASSSPGLAGETQYF. In DNA, the CDR3 is TGTGCCAGCAGCTCCCCGGGACTAGCGGGAGAGACCCAGTACTTC.

The chain combines TRBV5-8 with TRBJ1-4; D might be TRBD1 (5 bases). V was trimmed by 3 bases and J by 7 bases, leaving 10 bases between them. Germline V gene lookup returns CDR1 SGHTS and CDR2 YDEGEE. The CDR3 totals 13 residues. For the CDR3, the DNA is TGTGCCAGCAGCTCGTGGGGGTTTGAAAAACTGTTTTTT. This sequence encodes CASSSWGFEKLFF.

As to this clone: Other DNA sequences in the same sample also yield this CDR3. V gene TRBV2 combines with J gene TRBJ1-4; 9 nucleotides line up with TRBD1. This CDR3 contains 14 residues. V lost 6 bases to trimming and J lost 8 bases; unmatched junction nucleotides: 7. The V gene's germline CDR1 is SNHLY and CDR2 FYNNEI. CDR3 in amino acids: CASSVQGAGEKLFF. CDR3 in DNA: TGTGCCAGCAGCGTACAGGGGGCGGGGGAAAAACTGTTTTTT. Combining the CDR3 with reference TRBV2 and TRBJ1-4 gives the whole variable domain EPEVTQTPSHQVTQMGQEVILRCVPISNHLYFYWYRQILGQKVEFLVSFYNNEISEKSEIFDDQFSVERPDGSNFTLKIRSTKLEDSAMYFCASSVQGAGEKLFFGSGTQLSVL.

This chain joins TRBV4-1 and TRBJ2-1, with TRBD1 matching 7 bases. Germline values: CDR1 MGHRA, CDR2 YSYEKL. The length of the CDR3 is 16 residues. The junction had 10 bases not matched to a gene; V was cut back by 1 base and J by 7 bases. The CDR3 DNA reads TGCGCCAGCAGCCAAGTCCCAAAGGACAGGTCGAATGAGCAGTTCTTC. This gives the protein CASSQVPKDRSNEQFF.

This clone was counted a few times. The same CDR3 also results from other DNA sequences found in this sample. V usage is TRBV20-1 and J usage is TRBJ2-5, with D unresolved. Germline assignment: CDR1 DFQATT and CDR2 SNEGSKA (reference sequence). The CDR3 consists of 10 residues. V lost 3 bases, J lost 2 bases, and 1 base lay in between. The CDR3, as DNA: TGCAGTGCTAGTCAAGAGACCCAGTACTTC. Amino acids: CSASQETQYF.

J is TRBJ2-6 and V is TRBV15; D is ambiguous. Trimming left V 1 base short and J 3 bases short, with 7 bases between. The CDR3 length is 15 residues. Germline V gives CDR1 LNHNV, CDR2 YYDKDF (reference sequence). CDR3 DNA sequence: TGTGCCACCAGCAGAGCCCCCTATGGGGCCAACGTCCTGACTTTC. Amino acids: CATSRAPYGANVLTF.

This clone has a handful of counts. The chain uses TRBV4-2 and TRBJ2-5, with D possibly TRBD2 on 7 matching bases. The CDR3 covers 16 residues. The V and J ends lost 4 bases and 5 bases respectively, with 20 bases between them. Germline V gives CDR1 LGHNA, CDR2 YNFKEQ. CDR3 DNA: TGTGCCAGCAGCCGGGGGGGGCAGGCTTCCCCGGAGACCCAGTACTTC. Translating it yields CASSRGGQASPETQYF.

V gene TRBV4-1 combines with J gene TRBJ1-2, with TRBD1 as a possible D gene (5 bases). This CDR3 is built from 15 residues. Germline V gives CDR1 MGHRA, CDR2 YSYEKL. Trimming took off 1 base at V and 2 bases at J, with 11 bases between the two ends. CDR3 amino acids: CASSQAGTLNYGYTF. The CDR3 DNA follows: TGCGCCAGCAGCCAAGCCGGGACTCTGAACTATGGCTACACCTTC.

The chain links TRBV7-9 to TRBJ2-1; no firm D call. There are 14 residues in the CDR3. V lost 3 bases, J lost 8 bases, and 14 bases lay in between. The V gene's germline CDR1 is SEHNR and CDR2 FQNEAQ (reference sequence). DNA of the CDR3: TGTGCCAGCAGCTTCCAGATTGTGGTTCATGAGCAGTTCTTC. Encoded protein: CASSFQIVVHEQFF.

The genes are TRBV10-2 and TRBJ2-1; a possible D gene is TRBD2 (5 bases). The CDR3 runs 15 residues. Germline values: CDR1 WSHSY, CDR2 SAAADI. V was trimmed by 5 bases and J by 7 bases, leaving 18 bases between them. As DNA, the CDR3 is TGCGCCAGCAGTCGGACTGGTGACCAAAGGAATGAGCAGTTCTTC. The encoded protein is CASSRTGDQRNEQFF.

The V call is TRBV9, the J call TRBJ2-1, with D possibly TRBD1 on 6 matching bases. The CDR3 extends over 14 amino acids. CDR1 SGDLS and CDR2 YYNGEE come from the germline V gene. V lost 4 bases and J lost 8, with 16 bases in between. This CDR3 reads CASSFLTGGDEQFF. CDR3 nucleotide sequence: TGTGCCAGCAGCTTCTTGACAGGAGGTGATGAGCAGTTCTTC.

The genes are TRBV28 and TRBJ2-1; 16 bases are shared with TRBD2. Trimming at V came to 5 bases and at J to 7 bases, leaving 5 bases not matched to a gene. CDR3 length equals 16 residues. Germline V gene lookup returns CDR1 MDHEN and CDR2 SYDVKM. CDR3 nucleotides: TGTGCCAGCAGTCCCGGGACTAGCGGGAGGGCGAATGAGCAGTTCTTC. Protein sequence: CASSPGTSGRANEQFF.

On this clone: Other DNA sequences in the same sample also yield this CDR3. The V gene is TRBV9, the J gene TRBJ2-5; D not certain. The CDR3 runs 13 residues. V was pared by 3 bases and J by 5 bases, with 11 bases between. The germline CDR1 and CDR2 sequences are SGDLS and YYNGEE. CDR3 residues: CASSARVGETQYF. CDR3 nucleotide sequence: TGTGCCAGCAGCGCCCGGGTTGGGGAGACCCAGTACTTC.